Listed below are T cell receptor beta chains from one sample, sequenced in a study of cytomegalovirus exposure and HLA in healthy donors. Profiling relied on immunoSEQ multiplex PCR, and the TCRdb table lists in-frame clones only, not all of them. The table has 150,000 or so clones, around 82% seen once; the top ten hold about 0.4%. Source material: PBMCs. The receptors derive from a boy between 2 and 10 years old in good health and CMV-seronegative. The CDR3 runs from the conserved cysteine through the conserved F or W. Rows give clone size only sometimes, using once, few, many, or a class for an expanded clone.

>TRBJ2-7|.|TRBV6-6|15
CASSVGQGSGYEQYF
>TRBJ2-4|.|TRBV27|14
CASSLGTSGGVAYF
>TRBJ1-3|.|TRBV2|14
CASSEWGVGNTIYF
>TRBJ2-7|.|TRBV27|15
CASSPFSGSSYEQYF
>TRBJ2-7|.|TRBV5-4|15
CASSLPSQGAYEQYF
>TRBJ2-3|.|TRBV10-3|14
CASRPPGITDTQYF
>TRBJ1-1|.|TRBV28|16
CASSLGSHPRGGEAFF
>TRBJ1-1|once|TRBV18|13
CASSQTGNTEAFF
>TRBJ1-4|.|TRBV5-1|15
CASSLDQGVEEKLFF
>TRBJ1-4|.|TRBV7-8|14
CASSRGAMGEKLFF
>TRBJ1-5|once|TRBV7-8|15
CASSAWDSWKRAQHF
>TRBJ1-5|.|TRBV2|14
CASTQDRGNQPQHF
>TRBJ2-1|.|TRBV18|14
CASSPSGEYNEQFF
>TRBJ2-7|.|TRBV28|14
CASSSPTSSYEQYF
>TRBJ2-1|.|TRBV9|15
CASSETLAGAHEQFF
>TRBJ2-1|.|TRBV28|13
CASSFIGRNEQFF
>TRBJ1-1|.|TRBV7-9|13
CASSLTGGTEAFF
>TRBJ2-1|.|TRBV30|13
CAWSKGLRDEQFF
>TRBJ2-2|.|TRBV4-1|22
CASSLLAGPGTSPPLYTGELFF
>TRBJ2-7|.|TRBV19|15
CASSSGQGSANEQYF
>TRBJ1-2|.|TRBV19|16
CASSIVFGGRVNGYTF
>TRBJ2-7|.|TRBV2|14
CASREKDRTGEQYF
>TRBJ2-7|.|TRBV19|15
CASSITSGIIDEQYF
>TRBJ2-1|.|TRBV2|16
CASSDGAGGPVDEQFF
>TRBJ1-5|.|TRBV2|15
CASSGAGGTNQPQHF
>TRBJ2-3|once|TRBV5-1|16
CASSWGTGGETDTQYF
>TRBJ1-4|few|TRBV7-9|15
CASSLGTGVSAKLFF
>TRBJ1-1|.|TRBV27|15
CASSQGQGESTEAFF
>TRBJ2-7|.|TRBV29-1|15
CSVESRTGISYEQYF
>TRBJ2-2|.|TRBV11-2|17
CASSLDPLGQNTGELFF
>TRBJ2-7|.|TRBV23-1|16
CASSQGRPSPHYEQYF
>TRBJ2-7|once|TRBV5-1|14
CASSLLAGGEEQYF
>TRBJ2-3|.|TRBV7-3|15
CASSLVAGYTDTQYF
>TRBJ2-7|.|TRBV11-2|18
CASSFTRDRGLGPYEQYF
>TRBJ1-4|few|TRBV2|13
CASREEVNEKLFF
>TRBJ2-4|once|TRBV28|20
CASAHEIGQGAIRAKNIQYF
>TRBJ2-1|.|TRBV6-1|14
CASGQSSSYNEQFF
>TRBJ2-7|.|TRBV14|15
CASSQGKAGTYEQYF
>TRBJ2-7|.|TRBV28|18
CASSFHRASSGPFYEQYF
>TRBJ2-5|.|TRBV5-1|14
CASRTTSGQETQYF
>TRBJ2-7|.|TRBV7-9|12
CASRGPGTEQYF
>TRBJ2-1|.|TRBV5-1|16
CASSELAMSSYNEQFF
>TRBJ2-7|.|TRBV30|17
CAWTGTSGGRGSYEQYF
>.|.|TRBV7-9|15
CASSLRQGGLYEQYF
>TRBJ2-7|.|TRBV19|14
CASSPPGTGGEQYF